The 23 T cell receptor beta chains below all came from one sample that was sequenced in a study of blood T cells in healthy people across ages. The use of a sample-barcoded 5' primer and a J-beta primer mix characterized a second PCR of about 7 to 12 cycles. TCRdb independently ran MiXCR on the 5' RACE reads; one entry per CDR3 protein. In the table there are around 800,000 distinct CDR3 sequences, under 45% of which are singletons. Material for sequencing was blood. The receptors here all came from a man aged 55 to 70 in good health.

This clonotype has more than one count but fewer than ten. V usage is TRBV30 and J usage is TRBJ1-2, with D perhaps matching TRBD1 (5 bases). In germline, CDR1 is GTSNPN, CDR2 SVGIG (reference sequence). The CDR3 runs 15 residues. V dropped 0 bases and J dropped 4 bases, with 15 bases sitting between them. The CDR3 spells CAWSVPPGAGYGYTF. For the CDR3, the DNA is TGTGCCTGGAGTGTACCCCCCGGGGCGGGCTATGGCTACACCTTC.

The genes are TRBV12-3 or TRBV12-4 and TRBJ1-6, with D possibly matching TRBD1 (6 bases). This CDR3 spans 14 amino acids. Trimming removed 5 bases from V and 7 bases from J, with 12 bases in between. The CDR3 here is CASSRQATNSPLHF. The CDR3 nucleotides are TGTGCCAGCAGTCGACAGGCAACCAATTCACCCCTCCACTTT.

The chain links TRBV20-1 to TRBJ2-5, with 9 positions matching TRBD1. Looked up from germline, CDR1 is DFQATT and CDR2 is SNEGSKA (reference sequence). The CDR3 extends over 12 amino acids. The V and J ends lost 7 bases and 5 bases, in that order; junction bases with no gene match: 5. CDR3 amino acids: CSGQQGAETQYF. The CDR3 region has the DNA TGCAGTGGTCAACAGGGGGCCGAGACCCAGTACTTC.

In DNA, the CDR3 is TGTGCCAGCAGCAGAGACAGGGGCCTAGAGAATGAGCAGTTCTTC. Translated: CASSRDRGLENEQFF. The rearrangement uses TRBV7-2 and TRBJ2-1, with TRBD1 matching over 8 bases. Per germline, CDR1 SGHTA and CDR2 FQGNSA. With 5 bases clipped from V and 7 bases from J, the junction kept 10 bases outside the gene matches. This CDR3 is 15 amino acids long.

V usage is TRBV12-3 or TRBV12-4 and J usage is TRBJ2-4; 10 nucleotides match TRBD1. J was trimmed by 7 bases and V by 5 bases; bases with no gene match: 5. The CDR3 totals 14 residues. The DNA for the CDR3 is TGTGCCAGCAGTCACCGACAGGGGGCGAACATTCAGTACTTC. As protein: CASSHRQGANIQYF.

The chain's CDR3 is CSASQQGWSEKLFF. As DNA, the CDR3 is TGCAGTGCTAGTCAACAGGGGTGGAGTGAAAAACTGTTTTTT. The V call is TRBV20-1, the J call TRBJ1-4, with TRBD1 identical over 7 bases. The CDR3 extends over 14 amino acids. The trim removed 3 bases at V and 7 bases at J, leaving 8 bases unmatched. CDR1 and CDR2 from the germline V gene are DFQATT and SNEGSKA (reference sequence).

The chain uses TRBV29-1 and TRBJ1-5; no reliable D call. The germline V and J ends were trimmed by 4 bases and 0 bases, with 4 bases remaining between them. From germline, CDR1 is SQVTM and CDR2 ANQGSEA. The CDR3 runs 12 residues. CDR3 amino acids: CSVAYSNQPQHF. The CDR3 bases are TGCAGCGTTGCGTATAGCAATCAGCCCCAGCATTTT.

The CDR3 nucleotides are TGCGGCCTCCCCGGGAGCCACATTGATACGCAGTATTTT. Protein product: CGLPGSHIDTQYF. The chain uses TRBV20-1 and TRBJ2-3; weak D call: TRBD2 (6 bases). Germline V gene lookup returns CDR1 DFQATT and CDR2 SNEGSKA (reference sequence). The CDR3 is 13 residues long.

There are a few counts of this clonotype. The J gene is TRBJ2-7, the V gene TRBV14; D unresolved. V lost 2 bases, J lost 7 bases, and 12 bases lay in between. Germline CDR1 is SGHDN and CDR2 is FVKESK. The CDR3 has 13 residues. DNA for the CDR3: TGTGCCAGCAGCCAATTCAGCCTCGGGGAGCAGTACTTC. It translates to CASSQFSLGEQYF.

In DNA form, the CDR3 reads TGTGCCACCAGTGATTTGATTATGGTAAGGAGACAGAGCTCCTACAATGAGCAGTTCTTC. Translation: CATSDLIMVRRQSSYNEQFF. The J gene is TRBJ2-1, the V gene TRBV24-1, with D possibly matching TRBD1 (5 bases). There are 20 residues in the CDR3. Germline V gives CDR1 KGHDR, CDR2 SFDVKD. Trimming pared 0 bases from V and 0 bases from J, leaving 20 bases between.

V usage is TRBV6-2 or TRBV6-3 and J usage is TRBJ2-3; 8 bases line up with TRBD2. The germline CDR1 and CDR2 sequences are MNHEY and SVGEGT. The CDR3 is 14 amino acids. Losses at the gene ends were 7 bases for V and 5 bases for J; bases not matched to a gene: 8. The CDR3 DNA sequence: TGTGCCAGCAAGCTAGGACTAGCTTTAGATACGCAGTATTTT. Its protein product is CASKLGLALDTQYF.

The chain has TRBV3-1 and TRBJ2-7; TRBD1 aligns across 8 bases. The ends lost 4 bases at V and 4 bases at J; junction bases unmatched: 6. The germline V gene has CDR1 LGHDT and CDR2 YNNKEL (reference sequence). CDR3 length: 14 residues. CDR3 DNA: TGTGCCAGCAGCCCCCTCGACAGGGGTTACGAGCAGTACTTC. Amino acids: CASSPLDRGYEQYF.

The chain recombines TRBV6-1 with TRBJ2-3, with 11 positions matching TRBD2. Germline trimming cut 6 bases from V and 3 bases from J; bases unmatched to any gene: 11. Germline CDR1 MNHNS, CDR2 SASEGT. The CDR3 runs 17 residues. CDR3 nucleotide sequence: TGTGCCAGCAGAGGGATTTTGCTAGCGGGGGGAACAGATACGCAGTATTTT. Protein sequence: CASRGILLAGGTDTQYF.

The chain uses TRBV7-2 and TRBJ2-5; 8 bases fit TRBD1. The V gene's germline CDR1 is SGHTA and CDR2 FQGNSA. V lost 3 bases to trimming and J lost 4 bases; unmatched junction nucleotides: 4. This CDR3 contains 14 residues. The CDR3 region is CASSLDRASETQYF. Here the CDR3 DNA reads TGTGCCAGCAGCTTGGACAGGGCTTCAGAGACCCAGTACTTC.

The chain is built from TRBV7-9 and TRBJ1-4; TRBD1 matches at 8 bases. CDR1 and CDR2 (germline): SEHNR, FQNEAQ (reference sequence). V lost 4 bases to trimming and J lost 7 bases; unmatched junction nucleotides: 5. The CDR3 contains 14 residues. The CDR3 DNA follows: TGTGCCAGCAGCTCTGACAGGGGTGTTGAAAAACTGTTTTTT. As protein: CASSSDRGVEKLFF.

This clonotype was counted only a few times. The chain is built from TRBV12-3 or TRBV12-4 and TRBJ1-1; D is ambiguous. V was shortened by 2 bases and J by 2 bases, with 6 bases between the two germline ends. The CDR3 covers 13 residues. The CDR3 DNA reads TGTGCCAGCAGTTTACCCTCAAACACTGAAGCTTTCTTT. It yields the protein CASSLPSNTEAFF.

The CDR3 region has the DNA TGTGCCAGCAGCCCAGGACTAGGAATGGGCACAGATACGCAGTATTTT. Encoded protein: CASSPGLGMGTDTQYF. J is TRBJ2-3 and V is TRBV7-9; 7 positions agree with TRBD2. Germline V gives CDR1 SEHNR, CDR2 FQNEAQ (reference sequence). This CDR3 region has 16 residues. V trimming: 5 bases; J trimming: 1 base; junction bases outside the gene matches: 9.

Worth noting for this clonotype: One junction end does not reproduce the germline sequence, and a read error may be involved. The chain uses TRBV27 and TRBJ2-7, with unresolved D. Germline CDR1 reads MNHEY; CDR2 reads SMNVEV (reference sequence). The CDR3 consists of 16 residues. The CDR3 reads CAGSHKQLAHSYEQYF. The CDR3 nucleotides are TGTGCCGGCAGTCATAAACAGCTTGCGCATTCCTACGAGCAGTACTTC.

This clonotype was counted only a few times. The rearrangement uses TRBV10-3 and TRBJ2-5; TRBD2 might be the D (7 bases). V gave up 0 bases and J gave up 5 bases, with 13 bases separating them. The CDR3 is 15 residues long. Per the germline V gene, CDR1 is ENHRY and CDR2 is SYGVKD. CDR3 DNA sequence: TGTGCCATCAGTGAGTCGAAGGGGGGGCGTGAGACCCAGTACTTC. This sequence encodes CAISESKGGRETQYF.

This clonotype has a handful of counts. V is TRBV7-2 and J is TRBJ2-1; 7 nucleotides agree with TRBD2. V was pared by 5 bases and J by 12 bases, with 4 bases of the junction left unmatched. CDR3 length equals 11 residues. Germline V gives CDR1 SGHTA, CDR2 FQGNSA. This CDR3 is CASSRGDRQFF. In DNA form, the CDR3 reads TGTGCCAGCAGCCGGGGGGACCGGCAGTTCTTC.

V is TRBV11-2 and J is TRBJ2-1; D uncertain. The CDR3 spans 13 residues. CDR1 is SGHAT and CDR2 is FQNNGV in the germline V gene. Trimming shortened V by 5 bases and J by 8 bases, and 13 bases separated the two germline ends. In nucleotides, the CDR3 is TGTGCCAGCAGCATAGGCCGTTTTTATGAGCAGTTCTTC. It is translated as CASSIGRFYEQFF.

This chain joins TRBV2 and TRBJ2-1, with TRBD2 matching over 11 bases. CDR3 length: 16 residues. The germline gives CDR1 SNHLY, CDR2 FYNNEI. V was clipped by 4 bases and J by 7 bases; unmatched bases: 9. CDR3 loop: CASSVLRASGGNEQFF. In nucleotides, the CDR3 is TGTGCCAGCAGTGTTCTTAGGGCTAGCGGGGGGAATGAGCAGTTCTTC.

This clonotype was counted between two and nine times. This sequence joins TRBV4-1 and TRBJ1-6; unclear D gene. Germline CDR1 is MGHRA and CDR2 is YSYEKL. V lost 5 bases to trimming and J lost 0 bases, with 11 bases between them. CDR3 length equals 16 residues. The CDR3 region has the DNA TGCGCCAGCAGCGCCAGGATTAGCTCCTATAATTCACCCCTCCACTTT. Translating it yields CASSARISSYNSPLHF.